Each of the 13 T cell receptor beta chains below was sequenced from the same sample in a study of T-cell reconstitution after alpha-beta-depleted transplantation in children. TCRbeta library construction was performed incorporating unique molecular identifiers. TCRdb reprocessed the PCR reads via MiXCR and lists one record per CDR3 protein. The sample consists of about 610,000 distinct CDR3 sequences, over 9.5% of them appearing once. Sequencing was performed on PBMCs from the stem cell graft donor, taken from the stem cell graft. The receptors were sampled from a human donor who donated a stem cell graft to a child with acute myeloid leukemia.

This clonotype was seen at least ten times. The rearrangement joins TRBV7-8 to TRBJ1-6, with 8 positions matching TRBD1. CDR3 length equals 15 residues. Germline V CDR1 and CDR2: SGHVS, FQNEAQ. Trimming at V came to 1 base and at J to 7 bases, leaving 3 bases not matched to a gene. CDR3 protein: CASSLGDRRNSPLHF. CDR3 in DNA: TGTGCCAGCAGCTTAGGGGACAGGCGGAATTCACCCCTCCACTTT.

The J gene is TRBJ2-4, the V gene TRBV15, with D tentatively TRBD2 (5 bases). Per the germline V gene, CDR1 is LNHNV and CDR2 is YYDKDF (reference sequence). Trimming cost V 1 base and J 7 bases, with 14 bases left between them. The CDR3 spans 15 residues. CDR3 sequence reads: CATSRAKRADNIQYF. The CDR3 nucleotides read TGTGCCACCAGCAGAGCAAAGAGGGCGGATAACATTCAGTACTTC.

V and J are TRBV29-1 and TRBJ1-1; no clear D. The CDR3 consists of 14 residues. Trimming shortened V by 4 bases and J by 7 bases, and 19 bases separated the two germline ends. The germline V gene has CDR1 SQVTM and CDR2 ANQGSEA. The CDR3: CSVVYSLSSIEAFF. The CDR3 bases are TGCAGCGTTGTATACAGTTTGTCGTCTATTGAAGCTTTCTTT.

This clonotype was found a few times. In DNA form, the CDR3 reads TGTGCCAGCAGTTTATCAACAGGGGGTCCCCCCTACGAGCAGTACTTC. This encodes CASSLSTGGPPYEQYF. The rearrangement links TRBV27 to TRBJ2-7, with TRBD1 matching over 8 bases. The CDR3 loop spans 16 amino acids. The germline gives CDR1 MNHEY, CDR2 SMNVEV (reference sequence). With V trimmed by 0 bases and J by 2 bases, 6 bases remained unmatched.

The CDR3 DNA follows: TGTGCCAGCAGTTTTAGGACAGGCGCGGAGACCCAGTACTTC. Encoded protein: CASSFRTGAETQYF. V gene TRBV27 combines with J gene TRBJ2-5, with TRBD1 identical over 7 bases. There are 14 residues in the CDR3. The V segment lost 3 bases and the J segment 5 bases; nucleotides outside the gene matches: 6. The germline gives CDR1 MNHEY, CDR2 SMNVEV (reference sequence).

The table lists this clonotype with a few counts. This chain joins TRBV10-3 and TRBJ2-1; 8 positions match TRBD2. Germline CDR1 reads ENHRY; CDR2 reads SYGVKD. The CDR3 covers 13 residues. V was clipped by 7 bases and J by 7 bases; unmatched bases: 6. DNA of the CDR3: TGTGCCATCACCCAAGTAGCGGGAAATGAGCAGTTCTTC. Encoded protein: CAITQVAGNEQFF.

This clonotype was seen repeatedly, ten times or more. V is TRBV4-2 and J is TRBJ1-1; D uncertain. CDR1 and CDR2 (germline): LGHNA, YNFKEQ. Trimming stripped 0 bases from V and 0 bases from J, with 14 bases between. This CDR3 is 17 amino acids long. The CDR3 nucleotides are TGTGCCAGCAGCCAAGATATAGCCATACCCATGAACACTGAAGCTTTCTTT. It codes for CASSQDIAIPMNTEAFF.

Many counts were recorded for this clonotype. V and J are TRBV12-3 or TRBV12-4 and TRBJ2-7; TRBD2 agrees at 7 bases. V trimming: 6 bases; J trimming: 1 base; junction bases outside the gene matches: 6. The CDR3 spans 14 residues. CDR3 region: CASRGSGSSYEQYF. Written as DNA, the CDR3 is TGTGCCAGCAGGGGTAGCGGGTCTTCCTACGAGCAGTACTTC.

This clonotype was seen more than once but under ten times. The gene calls are TRBV7-8 and TRBJ2-5, with 10 positions matching TRBD2. The J segment lost 5 bases and the V segment lost 6 bases, leaving 15 bases of the junction unmatched. The CDR3 covers 17 residues. From germline, CDR1 is SGHVS and CDR2 FQNEAQ. In nucleotides, the CDR3 is TGTGCCAGCAGTATTTCTTCCTCAGCGGGAGGGATTGAGACCCAGTACTTC. Amino acid sequence: CASSISSSAGGIETQYF.

The J gene is TRBJ1-2, the V gene TRBV20-1; possible D gene TRBD1, 6 bases. This CDR3 comprises 14 residues. Germline V lookup: CDR1 DFQATT, CDR2 SNEGSKA (reference sequence). Trimming removed 5 bases from V and 2 bases from J, with 15 bases in between. The CDR3 region is CSAWRGAQNYGYTF. In nucleotides, the CDR3 is TGCAGTGCTTGGAGGGGGGCGCAGAACTATGGCTACACCTTC.

This clonotype showed up many times. The chain links TRBV7-9 to TRBJ2-7; 10 bases match TRBD2. V trimming: 5 bases; J trimming: 7 bases; junction bases outside the gene matches: 8. The CDR3 has 14 amino acids. Germline values: CDR1 SEHNR, CDR2 FQNEAQ (reference sequence). The CDR3 spells CASSPDGLAEEQYF. The CDR3 DNA is TGTGCCAGCAGCCCTGACGGACTAGCGGAAGAGCAGTACTTC.

The sample holds a few counts of this clonotype. Its ends do not fully match the called genes, so a read error is possible. The chain couples TRBV27 to TRBJ2-1, with 8 bases that match TRBD2. CDR3 length: 15 amino acids. Germline loops: CDR1 MNHEY, CDR2 SMNVEV (reference sequence). The CDR3 loop is CASRPSATGLGGWAF. As DNA, the CDR3 is TGTGCCAGCAGACCCTCGGCGACGGGACTAGGCGGTTGGGCCTTC.

The chain recombines TRBV9 with TRBJ1-6; TRBD1 matches at 8 bases. Germline lookup yields CDR1 SGDLS and CDR2 YYNGEE. Trimming took 4 bases from V and 8 from J; bases not matched to a gene: 5. The CDR3 contains 14 residues. The CDR3 reads CASSRTGTDSPLHF. CDR3 DNA: TGTGCCAGCAGCCGGACAGGGACAGATTCACCCCTCCACTTT.